This TCR beta chain was captured in a study of shared clonotypes between healthy human individuals. Study details: For every donor, three CD4 naive, three CD4 memory, two CD8 naive and one CD8 memory plates were used.

In the naive CD8 group, cells lacked CD45RO and were positively selected for CCR7, so terminally differentiated effector memory CD45RA+ cells were left out. Assay used: immunoSEQ multiplex PCR; TCRdb lists only in-frame clones, some missing. Of nearly 600,000 clones in the sample, nearly 97% were seen once. The clonotype was recovered from a woman in her thirties in good health. The sequenced sample consisted of naive CD8+ T cells sorted from blood.

The DNA for the CDR3 is TGTGCCAGCAGTTTTCCGCGGGCCAACTCTGGGGCCAACGTCCTGACTTTC. Its protein is CASSFPRANSGANVLTF. This sequence joins TRBV28 and TRBJ2-6; D is possibly TRBD2 (5 bases). This CDR3 comprises 17 residues. Germline V gene data show CDR1 as MDHEN and CDR2 as SYDVKM. Trimming removed 3 bases from V and 0 bases from J, with 12 bases in between.